The following is a T cell receptor (beta chain) sequence with its context. Its matching antigen is unknown. These data come from a study of shared clonotypes between healthy human individuals. Whole-study findings and limits: Naive subsets, compared against memory subsets, generally had larger estimated richness values.

Recent acute infections and vaccinations were absent in the healthy HIV-negative adult donors. The data were produced by immunoSEQ multiplex PCR, yet TCRdb's version contains in-frame clones alone and is incomplete. The sample shows roughly 1 million clones, about 75% of them seen only once. CDR1 SGHVS and CDR2 FNYEAQ come from the germline V gene. Losses at the gene ends were 2 bases for V and 3 bases for J; bases not matched to a gene: 12. There are 17 residues in the CDR3. The TCR was taken from a man aged 18-30 years in good health. The V call is TRBV7-6, the J call TRBJ2-5; 7 nucleotides line up with TRBD1. The sequenced sample consisted of memory CD4+ T cells sorted from blood. Subset indicated: CD45RA-negative fraction. The CDR3 spells CASSLFGGQASEETQYF. CDR3 coding DNA: TGTGCCAGCAGCTTATTCGGAGGACAGGCCTCGGAAGAGACCCAGTACTTC. The whole variable domain, filled in from reference TRBV7-6 and TRBJ2-5, reads GAGVSQSPRYKVTKRGQDVALRCDPISGHVSLYWYRQALGQGPEFLTYFNYEAQQDKSGLPNDRFSAERPEGSISTLTIQRTEQRDSAMYRCASSLFGGQASEETQYFGPGTRLLVL.